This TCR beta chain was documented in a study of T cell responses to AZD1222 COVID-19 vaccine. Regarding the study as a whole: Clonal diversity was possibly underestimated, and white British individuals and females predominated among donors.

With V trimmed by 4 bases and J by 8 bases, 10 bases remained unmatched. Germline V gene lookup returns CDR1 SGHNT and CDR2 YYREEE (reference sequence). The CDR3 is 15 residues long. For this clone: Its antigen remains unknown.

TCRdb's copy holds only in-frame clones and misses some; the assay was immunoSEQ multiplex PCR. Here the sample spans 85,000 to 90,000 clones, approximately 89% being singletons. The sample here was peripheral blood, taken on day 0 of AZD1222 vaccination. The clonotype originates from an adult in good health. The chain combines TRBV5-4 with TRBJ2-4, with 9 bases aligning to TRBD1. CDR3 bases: TGTGCCAGCAGCACCGGAACGGACAGGGGAGACATTCAGTACTTC. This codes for CASSTGTDRGDIQYF.